Here is one T cell receptor (beta chain) with its context. Its specificity is unknown. This sample was included in a study of regulatory T cells in long-lasting Graves disease. General study findings and limits: Persistent Graves' cases showed lower TCR diversity than newly diagnosed cases. With approximately 2,500 shared public clonotypes, persistent patients exceeded new patients, who shared 966.

Library construction for TCR beta used iRepertoire HTBI primers and Arm-PCR of CDR3 regions. Authors' processing steps: Samples revealed 50 to 75 TRBV and approximately 15 TRBJ segments. One entry per CDR3 protein results from TCRdb running MiXCR on the multiplex PCR reads. The V and J calls, along with clone size, are taken from TCRdb and not from the paper's own processing. The sample lists roughly 700,000 distinct CDR3 sequences; 25% to 35% were seen once. Stated time point: persistent/refractory GD, antithyroid drugs over 5 years with positive TRAb. RNA from PBMCs was the source of the TCR library. EDTA tubes received about 9.3 milliliters of collected peripheral blood. The CDR3 contains 11 residues. V shed 2 bases and J shed 7 bases, with 8 bases lying between them. Per germline, CDR1 SQVTM and CDR2 ANQGSEA.

The chain employs TRBV29-1 and TRBJ2-5, with D perhaps given as TRBD1 or TRBD2 (5 bases each). The clonotype comes from a female donor with Graves disease. Sequenced here: peripheral blood mononuclear cells (PBMCs), sampled when the disease was refractory, from a patient treated with antithyroid drugs. CDR3 bases: TGCAGCGTTGAACAGGGAGTGACCCAGTACTTC. Its protein is CSVEQGVTQYF.